This T cell receptor beta chain stems from a study of shared clonotypes between healthy human individuals (dated by TCRdb to 2020 to 2021). As for the study more broadly: Three men and a couple of women, aged 18 to 49 years, made up the cohort. To increase sequencing depth and limit assay-specific biases, different laboratories used diverse techniques to prepare libraries and sequence TCR repertoires. Each donor's leukapheresis produced roughly between roughly 0.9 and 8.9 billion PBMCs. Blood TCR repertoires of a handful of healthy adults were deeply sequenced to estimate repertoire size and the extent of clonotype sharing between individuals. For each donor, three plates each were used for CD4 naive and CD4 memory, two plates were used for CD8 naive, and one plate was used for CD8 memory.

For the CD8 naive samples, CD45RO-negative cells were positively selected for CCR7, yielding a CD45RA+CCR7+ population from which TemRA cells were excluded. The donors were healthy, HIV-negative adults with no recently reported acute infections or vaccinations. Every donor was a Caucasian adult living in Nashville, Tennessee, USA. Blood was collected by leukapheresis, and PBMCs were isolated by Ficoll-Histopaque density gradient centrifugation and then cryopreserved in liquid nitrogen vapor phase. Purity and quantity of every magnetically sorted T cell population were checked by analytical flow cytometry. From each sorted fraction, genomic DNA was isolated and quantified by UV absorbance on a Nanodrop 2000c. V is pruned by 0 bases and J by 8 bases, leaving 7 bases of the junction without a gene match. The cysteine opens and the phenylalanine closes a CDR3 of 16 amino acids. Only the CDR3 DNA is retained, 48 bases long and in frame from the first base. CDR1 MNHNS and CDR2 SASEGT were looked up in the germline V gene.

The count of this clone is one. Its cognate antigen has yet to be identified. The record has no base qualities; no much larger clone is one base away. Using the deep immunoSEQ assay, TCR CDR3 regions were amplified from genomic DNA by multiplex PCR. Genomic DNA extracted from each cell subset was distributed evenly over all wells of several immunoSEQ 96-well plates, and each plate served as one replicate. For sorted subsets, 150 to 250 ng of genomic DNA, equivalent to around 29,000 T cell genomes, went into each replicate PCR. Purified libraries were quantified with a Qubit 3.0 fluorometer, sized on a Bioanalyzer 2100, and re-quantified with the KAPA Library Quantification kit. Every immunoSEQ 96-well plate was sequenced on a dedicated single-read 150-cycle Illumina NextSeq 550 flow cell. The published analysis was carried out like this. Because the immunoSEQ output included only junctional sequences and no quality scores, the filtering could not be the same as the filtering used for full-length reads. To assign V/J genes and CDR3, sequences were annotated against IMGT germline references using PyIR, a Python wrapper for IgBLAST v1.9. Any read was removed if the V/J assignment was weak (E-value above 1e-6), the CDR3 was missing, or the read contained stop codons, out-of-frame junctions, or ambiguous translated residues. V3J clonotypes were defined as sequences sharing an identical inferred V gene, J gene, and CDR3 amino acid sequence. Percentage overlap between repertoires was computed as shared unique clonotypes divided by the size of the smaller repertoire. RTK rarefaction, the Chao1 estimator, and Recon v2.1 estimates of unobserved clonotypes were used to assess repertoire richness. Generation probabilities for all TCRbeta clonotypes obtained by the gDNA method from a handful of donors were computed using OLGA. Here the immuneACCESS table is served through TCRdb, limited to in-frame sequences with V and J called. Missing clones are a known gap in these copies; in checked studies unresolved V genes cover under half, and the rest lacks a known reason. The DNA gave D and trimming, while V, J and clone size come from that table. The sample table contains some 2.1 million clones; only one count was recorded for approximately 92% of them. In total, the top ten clones hold around 1.7% of the sample.

Broad study findings and their caveats: When several donors were compared, the shared fraction of clonotypes was roughly 5% for naive CD4, 3.5% for naive CD8, about 2.4% for memory CD4, and about 0.36% for memory CD8. Compared with non-shared clonotypes, clonotypes shared by all four sorted-subset donors had higher generation probabilities. Even with the large sequencing depth, rarefaction of the sorted-subset datasets indicated that sequencing was incomplete. Pairwise subsampling led to the expectation that sequencing depth would affect the degree of clonotype sharing among donors. Naive subsets generally had larger estimated clonotype richness than memory subsets did. The genetic and exposure-history diversity represented was limited by the small number of donors. Only blood was sampled, and tissue TCR repertoires likely differ from those in blood.

The clonotype comes from a man aged 18 to 30 in good health. Some clones in this sample may be carry-over from other donors' samples. The sequence is built from TRBV6-1 and TRBJ2-1; 10 junctional bases match TRBD2. The sequenced material came from naive CD8+ T cells from PBMCs. The cell subset or site label of this sample denotes: CD45RA+CCR7+. The CDR3 is CASSEALSGRGDEQFF. Read as DNA, the sequence is TGTGCCAGCAGTGAAGCGCTAAGCGGGAGGGGTGATGAGCAGTTCTTC.